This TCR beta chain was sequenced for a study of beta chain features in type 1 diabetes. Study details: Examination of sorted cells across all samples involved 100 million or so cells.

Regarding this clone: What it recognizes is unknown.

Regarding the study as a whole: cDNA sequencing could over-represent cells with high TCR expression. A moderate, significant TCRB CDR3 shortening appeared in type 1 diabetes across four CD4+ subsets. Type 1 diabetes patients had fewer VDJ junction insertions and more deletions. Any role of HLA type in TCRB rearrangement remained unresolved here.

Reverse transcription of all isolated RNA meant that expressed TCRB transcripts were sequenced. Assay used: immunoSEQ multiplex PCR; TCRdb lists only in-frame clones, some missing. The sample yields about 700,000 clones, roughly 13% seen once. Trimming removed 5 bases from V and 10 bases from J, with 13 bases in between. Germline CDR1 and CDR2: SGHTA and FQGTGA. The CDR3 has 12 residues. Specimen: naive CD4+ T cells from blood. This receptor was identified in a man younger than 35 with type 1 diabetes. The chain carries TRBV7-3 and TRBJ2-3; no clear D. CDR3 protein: CASSAFSRAQYF. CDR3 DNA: TGTGCCAGCAGCGCATTTTCCCGCGCGCAGTATTTT. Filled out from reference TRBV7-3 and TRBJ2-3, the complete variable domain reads GAGVSQTPSNKVTEKGKYVELRCDPISGHTALYWYRQSLGQGPEFLIYFQGTGAADDSGLPNDRFFAVRPEGSVSTLKIQRTERGDSAVYLCASSAFSRAQYFGPGTRLTVL.